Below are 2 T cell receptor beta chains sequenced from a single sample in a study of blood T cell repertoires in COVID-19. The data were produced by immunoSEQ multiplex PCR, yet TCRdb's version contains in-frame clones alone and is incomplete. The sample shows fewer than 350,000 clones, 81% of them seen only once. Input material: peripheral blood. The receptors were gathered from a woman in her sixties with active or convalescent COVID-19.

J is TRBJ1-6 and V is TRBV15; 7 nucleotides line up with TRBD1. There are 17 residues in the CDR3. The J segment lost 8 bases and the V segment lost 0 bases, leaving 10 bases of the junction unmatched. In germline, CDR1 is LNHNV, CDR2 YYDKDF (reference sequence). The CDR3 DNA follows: TGTGCCACCAGCAGAGATGGGGGACAGTATAGGGATTCACCCCTCCACTTT. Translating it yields CATSRDGGQYRDSPLHF.

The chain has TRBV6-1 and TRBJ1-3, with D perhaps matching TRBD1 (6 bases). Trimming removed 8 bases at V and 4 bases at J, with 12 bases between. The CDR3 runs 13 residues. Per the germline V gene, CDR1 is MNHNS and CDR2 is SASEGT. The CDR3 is CASHQGLGNTIYF. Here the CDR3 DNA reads TGTGCCAGCCACCAGGGGCTAGGAAACACCATATATTTT.